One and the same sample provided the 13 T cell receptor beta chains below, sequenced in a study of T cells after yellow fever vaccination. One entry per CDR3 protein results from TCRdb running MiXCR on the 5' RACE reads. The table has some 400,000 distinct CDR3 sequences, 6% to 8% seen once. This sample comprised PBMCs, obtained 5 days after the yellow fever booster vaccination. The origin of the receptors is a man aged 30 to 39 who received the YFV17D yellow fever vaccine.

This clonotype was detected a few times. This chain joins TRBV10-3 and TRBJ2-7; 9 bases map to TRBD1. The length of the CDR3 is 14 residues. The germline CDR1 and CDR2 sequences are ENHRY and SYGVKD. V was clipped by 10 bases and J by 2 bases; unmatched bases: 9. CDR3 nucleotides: TGTGCCACCCGGGGACAGGGAAACACCTACGAGCAGTACTTC. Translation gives CATRGQGNTYEQYF.

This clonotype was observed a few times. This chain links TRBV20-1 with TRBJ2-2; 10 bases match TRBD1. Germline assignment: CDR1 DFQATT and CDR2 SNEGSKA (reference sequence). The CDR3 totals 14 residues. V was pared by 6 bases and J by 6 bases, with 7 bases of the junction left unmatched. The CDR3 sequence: CSAAGQGKAGELFF. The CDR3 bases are TGCAGTGCCGCGGGACAGGGGAAAGCCGGGGAGCTGTTTTTT.

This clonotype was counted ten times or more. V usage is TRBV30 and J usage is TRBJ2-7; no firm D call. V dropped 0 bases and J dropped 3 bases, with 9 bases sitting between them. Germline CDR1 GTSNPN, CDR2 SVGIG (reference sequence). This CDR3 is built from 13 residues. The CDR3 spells CAWSVTGYYEQYF. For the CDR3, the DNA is TGTGCCTGGAGTGTAACGGGTTACTACGAGCAGTACTTC.

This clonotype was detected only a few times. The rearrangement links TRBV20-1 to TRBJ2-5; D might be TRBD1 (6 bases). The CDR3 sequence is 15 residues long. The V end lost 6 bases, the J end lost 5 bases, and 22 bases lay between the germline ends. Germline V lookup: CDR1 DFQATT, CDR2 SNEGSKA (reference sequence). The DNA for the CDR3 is TGCAGTGCGCGGATCCGGCAGGGGATACTGGAGACCCAGTACTTC. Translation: CSARIRQGILETQYF.

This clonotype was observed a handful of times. CDR3 nucleotides: TGTGCCAGCAGCCCGGACAGTCCGAGGGGGAAGTTCTTT. Its protein product is CASSPDSPRGKFF. The chain has TRBV12-3 or TRBV12-4 and TRBJ1-1; perhaps TRBD1 as D (6 bases). The CDR3 contains 13 residues. The V end lost 6 bases, the J end lost 14 bases, and 22 bases lay between the germline ends.

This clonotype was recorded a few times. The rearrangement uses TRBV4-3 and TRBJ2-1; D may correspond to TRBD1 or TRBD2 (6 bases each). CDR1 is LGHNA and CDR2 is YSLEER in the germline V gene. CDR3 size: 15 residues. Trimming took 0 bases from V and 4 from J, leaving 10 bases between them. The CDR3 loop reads CASSQDRGRYNEQFF. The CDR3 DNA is TGCGCCAGCAGCCAAGATCGGGGGCGGTACAATGAGCAGTTCTTC.

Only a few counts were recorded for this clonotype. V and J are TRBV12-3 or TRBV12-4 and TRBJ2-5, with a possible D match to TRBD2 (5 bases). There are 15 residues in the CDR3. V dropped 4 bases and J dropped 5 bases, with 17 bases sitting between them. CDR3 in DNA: TGTGCCAGCAGTTCCCTCGCCACGAGGGCCGAGACCCAGTACTTC. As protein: CASSSLATRAETQYF.

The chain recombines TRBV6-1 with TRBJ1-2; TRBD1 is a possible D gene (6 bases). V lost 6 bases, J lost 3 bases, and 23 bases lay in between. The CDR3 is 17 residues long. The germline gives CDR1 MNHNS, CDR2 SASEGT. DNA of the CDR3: TGTGCCAGCAGGGGTTCGCAGGGGCGAACCTGGGACTATGGCTACACCTTC. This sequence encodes CASRGSQGRTWDYGYTF.

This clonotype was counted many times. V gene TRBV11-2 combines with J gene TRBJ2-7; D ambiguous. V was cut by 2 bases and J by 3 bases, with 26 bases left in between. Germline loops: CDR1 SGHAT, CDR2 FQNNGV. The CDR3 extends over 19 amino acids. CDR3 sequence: CASSLSPSPTSVKIYEQYF. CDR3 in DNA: TGTGCCAGCAGCTTATCCCCGAGTCCCACCTCCGTTAAGATCTACGAGCAGTACTTC. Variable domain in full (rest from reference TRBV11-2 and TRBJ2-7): EAGVAQSPRYKIIEKRQSVAFWCNPISGHATLYWYQQILGQGPKLLIQFQNNGVVDDSQLPKDRFSAERLKGVDSTLKIQPAKLEDSAVYLCASSLSPSPTSVKIYEQYFGPGTRLTVT.

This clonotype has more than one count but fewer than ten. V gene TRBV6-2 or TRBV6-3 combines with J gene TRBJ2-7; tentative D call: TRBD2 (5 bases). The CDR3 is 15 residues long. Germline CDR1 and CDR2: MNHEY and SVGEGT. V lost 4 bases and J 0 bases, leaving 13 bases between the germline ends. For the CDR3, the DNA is TGTGCCAGCAGTTCAGTGCTAGCTTACTCCTACGAGCAGTACTTC. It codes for CASSSVLAYSYEQYF.

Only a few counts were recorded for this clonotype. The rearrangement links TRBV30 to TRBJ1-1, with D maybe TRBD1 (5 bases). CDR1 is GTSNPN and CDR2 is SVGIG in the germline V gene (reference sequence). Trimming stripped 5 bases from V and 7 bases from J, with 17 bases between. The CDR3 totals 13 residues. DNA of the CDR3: TGTGCCTGGGGCGGACAAGGGATACTTGAAGCTTTCTTT. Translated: CAWGGQGILEAFF. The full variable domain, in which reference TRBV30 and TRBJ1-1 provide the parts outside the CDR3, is SQTIHQWPATLVQPVGSPLSLECTVEGTSNPNLYWYRQAAGRGLQLLFYSVGIGQISSEVPQNLSASRPQDRQFILSSKKLLLSDSGFYLCAWGGQGILEAFFGQGTRLTVV.

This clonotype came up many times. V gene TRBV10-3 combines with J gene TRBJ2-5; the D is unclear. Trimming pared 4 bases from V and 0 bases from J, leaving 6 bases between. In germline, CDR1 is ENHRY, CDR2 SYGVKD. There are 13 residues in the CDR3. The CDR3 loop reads CAISVDNQETQYF. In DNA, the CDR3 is TGTGCCATCAGTGTTGACAACCAAGAGACCCAGTACTTC.

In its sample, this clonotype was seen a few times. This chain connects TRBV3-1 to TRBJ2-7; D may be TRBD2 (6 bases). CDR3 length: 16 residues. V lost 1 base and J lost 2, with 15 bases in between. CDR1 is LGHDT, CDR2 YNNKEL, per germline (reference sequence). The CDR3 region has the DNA TGTGCCAGCAGCCAAGGCCATAGCGGCACTACCTACGAGCAGTACTTC. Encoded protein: CASSQGHSGTTYEQYF.